The 22 T cell receptor beta chains in this list originate from one sample, sequenced in a study of blood T cell repertoires in COVID-19. TCRdb's table, derived via immunoSEQ multiplex PCR, lists solely in-frame clones and lacks some. The table has around 260,000 clones, approximately 90% seen once. The specimen was peripheral blood. These receptors were obtained from a woman between 25 and 40 years old with active or convalescent COVID-19.

This clone was detected once. The chain links TRBV30 to TRBJ1-2; 8 bases are shared with TRBD1. Germline V CDR1 and CDR2: GTSNPN, SVGIG (reference sequence). The length of the CDR3 is 14 residues. V lost 2 bases to trimming and J lost 8 bases; unmatched junction nucleotides: 10. This chain's CDR3 is CAWSTGTGYGGYTF. CDR3 nucleotide sequence: TGTGCCTGGAGTACCGGGACAGGCTATGGCGGCTACACCTTC.

V gene TRBV7-9 combines with J gene TRBJ2-1, with 10 bases matching TRBD2. The CDR3 is 16 amino acids. V shed 8 bases, J shed 1 base, and the junction held 8 bases outside the gene matches. CDR1 SEHNR and CDR2 FQNEAQ come from the germline V gene (reference sequence). CDR3 sequence: CASHLSGLASYNEQFF. CDR3 DNA sequence: TGTGCCAGCCACCTTTCGGGACTAGCGTCCTACAATGAGCAGTTCTTC.

The V gene is TRBV3-1 (or the pseudogene TRBV3-2), the J gene TRBJ1-5; 9 nucleotides match TRBD1. Trimming cost V 8 bases and J 4 bases; bases outside gene matches: 9. This CDR3 is built from 15 residues. Germline CDR1 LGHDT, CDR2 YNNKEL (reference sequence). CDR3 bases: TGTGCCAGCTCACCCGGGACAGGGATAAATCAGCCCCAGCATTTT. Its translation: CASSPGTGINQPQHF.

The chain joins TRBV2 to TRBJ2-7; maybe TRBD2 (5 bases). The CDR3 covers 15 residues. CDR1 SNHLY and CDR2 FYNNEI come from the germline V gene. V lost 11 bases and J 4 bases, leaving 24 bases between the germline ends. As DNA, the CDR3 is TGTGCCGACCTCCAATTAAGGTCCGACTATTACGAGCAGTACTTC. Translation gives CADLQLRSDYYEQYF.

The rearrangement links TRBV7-2 to TRBJ1-3; D may be TRBD1 (6 bases). V was trimmed by 1 base and J by 4 bases, leaving 8 bases between them. The CDR3 has 14 amino acids. Germline CDR1 reads SGHTA; CDR2 reads FQGNSA. Here the CDR3 reads CASSLDRVGNTIYF. The CDR3 coding sequence is TGTGCCAGCAGCTTAGACAGGGTCGGAAACACCATATATTTT.

The V call is TRBV6-2 or TRBV6-3, the J call TRBJ1-1; perhaps TRBD1 as D (5 bases). Looked up from germline, CDR1 is MNHEY and CDR2 is SVGEGT. This CDR3 has 16 amino acids. V lost 5 bases, J lost 1 base, and 17 bases lay in between. The CDR3, as DNA: TGTGCCAGCAGTCCAGGGACTCGCGTGGGGAACACTGAAGCTTTCTTT. Its protein product is CASSPGTRVGNTEAFF.

The chain links TRBV19 to TRBJ1-6; possible D gene TRBD1, 6 bases. The CDR3 loop spans 14 amino acids. Germline lookup yields CDR1 LNHDA and CDR2 SQIVND (reference sequence). The ends were cut back, 4 bases at V and 10 bases at J, with 14 bases in the middle. The CDR3 DNA reads TGTGCCAGTAGTACACAGGGCCCGAGATCACCCCTCCACTTT. Residues: CASSTQGPRSPLHF.

The chain employs TRBV28 and TRBJ2-5; 12 bases agree with TRBD1. The V gene's germline CDR1 is MDHEN and CDR2 SYDVKM. The V and J ends lost 4 bases and 6 bases, in that order; junction bases with no gene match: 6. The CDR3 covers 15 residues. CDR3 nucleotides: TGTGCCAGCAGTTCCGCGGGACAGGGGGCGCAGACCCAGTACTTC. As protein: CASSSAGQGAQTQYF.

The CDR3 DNA reads TGTGCCAGCAGAAGGGACAGGACCTATGGCTACACCTTC. This translates into CASRRDRTYGYTF. This chain links TRBV6-5 with TRBJ1-2; the match to TRBD1 covers 8 bases. Germline CDR1 and CDR2: MNHEY and SVGAGI. This CDR3 has 13 amino acids. V was pared by 6 bases and J by 4 bases, with 4 bases of the junction left unmatched.

This clone came up a few times. The chain has TRBV6-2 or TRBV6-3 and TRBJ2-5; D unclear. V was cut by 0 bases and J by 3 bases, with 8 bases left in between. Germline values: CDR1 MNHEY, CDR2 SVGEGT. The CDR3 extends over 14 amino acids. CDR3 in amino acids: CASSYSGSKETQYF. CDR3 bases: TGTGCCAGCAGTTACTCTGGCTCCAAAGAGACCCAGTACTTC.

In the case of this clone: One end of the junction fails to match germline, which may point to a read error. The J gene is TRBJ1-5, the V gene TRBV6-2 or TRBV6-3; 8 bases fit TRBD1. Looked up from germline, CDR1 is MNHEY and CDR2 is SVGEGT. The CDR3 runs to 17 residues. DNA for the CDR3: TGTGCCAGCAGCTACTCCCTCAGGGGGCAACACAATCAGCCCCAGCATTTT. Protein product: CASSYSLRGQHNQPQHF.

This sequence joins TRBV7-9 and TRBJ2-3; D perhaps matches TRBD1 (6 bases). The CDR3 spans 15 residues. V lost 1 base and J 1 base, leaving 9 bases between the germline ends. Looked up from germline, CDR1 is SEHNR and CDR2 is FQNEAQ (reference sequence). The CDR3 DNA reads TGTGCCAGCAGCTTAGGTCCAGGGGGCACAGATACGCAGTATTTT. Its protein product is CASSLGPGGTDTQYF.

The rearrangement links TRBV5-1 to TRBJ1-3; TRBD1 aligns across 9 bases. Germline loops: CDR1 SGHRS, CDR2 YFSETQ. The CDR3 spans 18 residues. J gave up 2 bases and V 4 bases, and 13 bases lay outside the gene matches. The CDR3 protein is CASSADRGLLLPGNTIYF. Written as DNA, the CDR3 is TGCGCCAGCAGCGCGGACAGGGGACTACTTTTACCTGGAAACACCATATATTTT.

The V and J genes are TRBV9 and TRBJ1-5; 7 bases match TRBD1. The germline V gene encodes CDR1 SGDLS and CDR2 YYNGEE. After removal of 2 bases from V and 7 bases from J, the junction contained 9 bases not matched to a gene. There are 15 residues in the CDR3. The CDR3 DNA reads as TGTGCCAGCAGCGTCGGAGGGGGCGCAGGACAGCCCCAGCATTTT. Amino acids: CASSVGGGAGQPQHF.

The CDR3 region has the DNA TGCGCCAGCAGCTTGGACAGTCCTGGAAACACCATATATTTT. Residues: CASSLDSPGNTIYF. The rearrangement links TRBV5-1 to TRBJ1-3; D unclear. The V gene's germline CDR1 is SGHRS and CDR2 YFSETQ. CDR3 length equals 14 residues. Trimming cost V 0 bases and J 2 bases, with 6 bases left between them.

A single count supports this clone. This chain joins TRBV5-1 and TRBJ2-7; TRBD2 matches at 7 bases. The V gene end was trimmed by 5 bases and the J gene end by 5 bases; junction bases not matched to a gene: 7. Germline values: CDR1 SGHRS, CDR2 YFSETQ. This CDR3 comprises 13 residues. DNA for the CDR3: TGCGCCAGCAGGGGGGTCGGGAGGAACGAGCAGTACTTC. Translation gives CASRGVGRNEQYF.

This sequence joins TRBV24-1 and TRBJ2-1; TRBD2 agrees at 11 bases. Looked up from germline, CDR1 is KGHDR and CDR2 is SFDVKD. The CDR3 spans 18 residues. With 2 bases clipped from V and 10 bases from J, the junction kept 15 bases outside the gene matches. This chain's CDR3 is CATSDSLYLAGGTGEQFF. The CDR3 nucleotides read TGTGCCACCAGTGATTCGCTATACCTAGCGGGGGGTACTGGGGAGCAGTTCTTC.

This clone was found a few times. The rearrangement links TRBV12-3 or TRBV12-4 to TRBJ2-7, with D possibly TRBD2 on 5 matching bases. The V gene lost 8 bases and the J gene lost 6 bases, with 11 bases spanning the gap. The CDR3 covers 11 residues. CDR3 coding DNA: TGTGCCAGCTCGAAAGGGAGCGAGCAGTACTTC. This gives the protein CASSKGSEQYF.

This clone was seen a few times. This sequence joins TRBV7-9 and TRBJ2-1; 12 nucleotides align to TRBD2. This CDR3 is built from 17 residues. Per germline, CDR1 SEHNR and CDR2 FQNEAQ (reference sequence). J was trimmed by 10 bases and V by 0 bases; bases with no gene match: 10. The CDR3 DNA is TGTGCCAGCAGCTTAGCGCAAGGGCTAGCGGGGGGGCGAGAGCAGTTCTTC. Its protein product is CASSLAQGLAGGREQFF.

The V call is TRBV2, the J call TRBJ1-6, with 9 nucleotides matching TRBD1. V dropped 6 bases and J dropped 4; count of bases not matched to a gene: 4. Germline CDR1 and CDR2: SNHLY and FYNNEI. This CDR3 is 15 amino acids long. This CDR3 reads CASRAGTGYNSPLHF. The CDR3 region has the DNA TGTGCCAGCAGAGCCGGGACAGGGTATAATTCACCCCTCCACTTT.

This chain connects TRBV6-5 to TRBJ2-1; 12 nucleotides match TRBD2. Trimming cost V 0 bases and J 12 bases; bases outside gene matches: 6. This CDR3 comprises 15 residues. Germline lookup yields CDR1 MNHEY and CDR2 SVGAGI. The CDR3 sequence is CASSYSTSGGLGQFF. The CDR3 DNA reads TGTGCCAGCAGTTACTCGACTAGCGGGGGCTTAGGGCAGTTCTTC.

This chain uses TRBV6-5 with TRBJ1-5; 7 bases align to TRBD1. Germline CDR1 reads MNHEY; CDR2 reads SVGAGI. The CDR3 sequence is 14 residues long. Trimming cost V 2 bases and J 7 bases; bases outside gene matches: 5. In DNA form, the CDR3 reads TGTGCCAGCAGTTACCAACGACAGGGCCAGCCCCAGCATTTT. It specifies CASSYQRQGQPQHF.